One sample yielded the 23 T cell receptor beta chains listed below, sequenced in a study of CXCR3-negative and CXCR3-positive naive CD8 T cells. The libraries of TRB cDNA were prepared using 5' RACE with UMI labels. TCRdb re-called the 5' RACE reads and gives one entry per CDR3 protein, without DNA. The data include about 43,000 distinct CDR3 sequences; the top ten clones carry about 10%. Sequencing was carried out using memory CD8+ T cells from blood. The source is a human donor in good health. Some clones in this sample may be carry-over from other donors' samples.

The chain has TRBV6-2 or TRBV6-3 and TRBJ2-2; TCRdb gives TRBD1 as the D gene, but with no DNA this cannot be confirmed. The V gene's germline CDR1 is MNHEY and CDR2 SVGEGT. The CDR3 has 15 amino acids. Here the CDR3 reads CASSYGDRDTGELFF.

The rearrangement uses TRBV20-1 and TRBJ1-2; the TCRdb D gene call, TRBD1, has no DNA to confirm it. This CDR3 has 13 residues. From germline, CDR1 is DFQATT and CDR2 SNEGSKA (reference sequence). CDR3 amino acids: CSARAGTDFGYTF.

The V and J genes are TRBV16 and TRBJ2-7; TCRdb's assignment of TRBD1 cannot be checked, as there is no DNA. The CDR3 loop spans 16 amino acids. CDR1 and CDR2 from the germline V gene are KGHSY and FQNENV. CDR3 in amino acids: CASSQLDSPIDYEQYF.

The chain combines TRBV7-3 with TRBJ1-2; as DNA is missing, the TRBD1 call by TCRdb cannot be tested. The CDR3 sequence is 15 residues long. In germline, CDR1 is SGHTA, CDR2 FQGTGA. Here the CDR3 reads CASSLRPQEDDGYTF.

The V gene is TRBV7-9, the J gene TRBJ1-2; the D gene TCRdb calls, TRBD1, cannot be checked with no DNA. This CDR3 has 14 amino acids. CDR1 is SEHNR, CDR2 FQNEAQ, per germline (reference sequence). CDR3 amino acids: CASSPAGQAYGYTF.

CDR3 protein: CASRPSGVYNEQFF. The chain combines TRBV2 with TRBJ2-1; TCRdb returns TRBD2, unconfirmable since there is no DNA. CDR3 size: 14 residues. CDR1 is SNHLY and CDR2 is FYNNEI in the germline V gene.

This sequence joins TRBV6-1 and TRBJ2-2; lacking DNA, the TRBD1 call made by TCRdb goes unchecked. Germline CDR1 is MNHNS and CDR2 is SASEGT. The CDR3 has 15 amino acids. The CDR3 region is CASSERTGDTGELFF.

The CDR3 here is CASSAIQETQYF. The chain links TRBV10-2 to TRBJ2-5. This CDR3 contains 12 residues. Germline CDR1 and CDR2: WSHSY and SAAADI.

V gene TRBV28 combines with J gene TRBJ2-1; lacking DNA, the TRBD2 call made by TCRdb goes unchecked. The CDR3 has 15 amino acids. CDR1 MDHEN and CDR2 SYDVKM come from the germline V gene. The CDR3 protein is CASSFTSGGLYEQFF.

V is TRBV7-6 and J is TRBJ1-1. Germline V gives CDR1 SGHVS, CDR2 FNYEAQ. The CDR3 is 18 amino acids. The CDR3 region is CASSFPPRAEVTETEAFF.

This chain connects TRBV9 to TRBJ1-1. This CDR3 has 12 amino acids. Germline V gene data show CDR1 as SGDLS and CDR2 as YYNGEE. The CDR3 spells CASSTGGREAFF.

V gene TRBV29-1 combines with J gene TRBJ2-7. The germline CDR1 and CDR2 sequences are SQVTM and ANQGSEA. CDR3 size: 13 residues. This CDR3 is CSVGPIPSYEQYF.

V gene TRBV28 combines with J gene TRBJ2-1; TCRdb designates TRBD1, a call that cannot be tested without DNA. From germline, CDR1 is MDHEN and CDR2 SYDVKM. CDR3 length: 16 residues. CDR3 residues: CASSPPGELMYNEQFF.

The chain has TRBV10-1 and TRBJ2-1; no DNA is available, so the TRBD2 call from TCRdb remains unchecked. Germline V gene lookup returns CDR1 WNHNN and CDR2 SYGVQD (reference sequence). The CDR3 runs 15 residues. CDR3 loop: CASGQLREGGNEQFF.

The rearrangement links TRBV12-3 or TRBV12-4 to TRBJ1-1; the D call of TRBD1 rests on TCRdb alone, since no DNA is present to check it. The CDR3 extends over 16 amino acids. CDR3 residues: CASSPSSTGMNTEAFF.

This clonotype is labeled medium-sized (0.01 to 0.1%) based on frequency. The chain employs TRBV19 and TRBJ1-1; TCRdb returns TRBD1, unconfirmable since there is no DNA. Germline assignment: CDR1 LNHDA and CDR2 SQIVND (reference sequence). The CDR3 has 13 residues. This CDR3 is CASNPGGNTEAFF. The full variable domain, rest sourced from reference TRBV19 and TRBJ1-1, is DGGITQSPKYLFRKEGQNVTLSCEQNLNHDAMYWYRQDPGQGLRLIYYSQIVNDFQKGDIAEGYSVSREKKESFPLTVTSAQKNPTAFYLCASNPGGNTEAFFGQGTRLTVV.

CDR3 sequence reads: CSVQTMTGNTGELFF. The chain has TRBV29-1 and TRBJ2-2; TCRdb lists TRBD1, though no DNA is available to test this call. The CDR3 runs to 15 residues. Looked up from germline, CDR1 is SQVTM and CDR2 is ANQGSEA.

V gene TRBV28 combines with J gene TRBJ1-5. Germline V gene data show CDR1 as MDHEN and CDR2 as SYDVKM. This CDR3 has 14 amino acids. The CDR3 region is CASSFAPTNQPQHF.

This chain links TRBV7-9 with TRBJ2-5. This CDR3 is 13 amino acids long. The V gene's germline CDR1 is SEHNR and CDR2 FQNEAQ (reference sequence). The chain's CDR3 is CASRTGIQETQYF.

This CDR3 is CASSPGQGPEQFF. This chain links TRBV21-1 with TRBJ2-1; lacking DNA, the TRBD1 call made by TCRdb goes unchecked. TRBV21-1 is deemed a pseudogene. There are 13 residues in the CDR3.

The chain links TRBV29-1 to TRBJ1-1; TCRdb lists TRBD1, though no DNA is available to test this call. CDR1 and CDR2 from the germline V gene are SQVTM and ANQGSEA. The CDR3 is 12 residues long. CDR3 sequence reads: CSVQGATTEAFF.

The chain has TRBV4-3 and TRBJ2-3. Per the germline V gene, CDR1 is LGHNA and CDR2 is YSLEER. The CDR3 sequence is 13 residues long. This CDR3 reads CASSQDTADTQYF.

This chain uses TRBV6-4 with TRBJ2-3. CDR3 length equals 14 residues. Looked up from germline, CDR1 is MRHNA and CDR2 is SNTAGT. The CDR3 loop is CASSAVADTDTQYF.